Below, 23 T cell receptor beta chains from the same sample are listed, as sequenced in a study of shared clonotypes between healthy human individuals. TCRdb keeps only in-frame clones here, not all; method: immunoSEQ multiplex PCR. The sample yields hundreds of thousands of clones, roughly 97% seen once. Sequencing used naive CD4+ T cells sorted from blood. Described subset: CD45RA+ positively selected. Source of these receptors: a woman aged 25 to 39 in good health.

CDR3 amino acids: CASSQESSGEWGDTQYF. The DNA for the CDR3 is TGCGCCAGCAGCCAAGAGTCTAGCGGGGAATGGGGAGATACGCAGTATTTT. The gene calls are TRBV4-1 and TRBJ2-3; 9 nucleotides align to TRBD2. The V segment lost 0 bases and the J segment 5 bases; nucleotides outside the gene matches: 9. Per germline, CDR1 MGHRA and CDR2 YSYEKL. This CDR3 comprises 17 residues.

CDR3 sequence: CASSLDGGTYNEQFF. The CDR3 nucleotides read TGCGCCAGCAGCTTGGATGGGGGAACCTACAATGAGCAGTTCTTC. This chain joins TRBV5-1 and TRBJ2-1; D may correspond to TRBD1 or TRBD2 (5 bases each). This CDR3 is built from 15 residues. V was pared by 0 bases and J by 2 bases, with 9 bases between. Germline CDR1 reads SGHRS; CDR2 reads YFSETQ. Supplemented by reference TRBV5-1 and TRBJ2-1, the full variable domain reads KAGVTQTPRYLIKTRGQQVTLSCSPISGHRSVSWYQQTPGQGLQFLFEYFSETQRNKGNFPGRFSGRQFSNSRSEMNVSTLELGDSALYLCASSLDGGTYNEQFFGPGTRLTVL.

This chain links TRBV5-8 with TRBJ1-5; the D gene is possibly TRBD1 (6 bases). Trimming pared 1 base from V and 2 bases from J, leaving 10 bases between. CDR1 SGHTS and CDR2 YDEGEE come from the germline V gene. The CDR3 totals 15 residues. The CDR3 is CASSLMGHGNQPQHF. CDR3 nucleotide sequence: TGTGCCAGCAGCTTGATGGGACACGGCAATCAGCCCCAGCATTTT.

This clone was detected only once. This chain connects TRBV28 to TRBJ2-2, with a weak D call TRBD1 (5 bases). This CDR3 comprises 15 residues. CDR1 is MDHEN, CDR2 SYDVKM, per germline. V lost 8 bases to trimming and J lost 0 bases, with 13 bases between them. The DNA of the CDR3 is TGTGCCAGCTCGACAGATCCCACGAACACCGGGGAGCTGTTTTTT. Protein sequence: CASSTDPTNTGELFF.

This clone was counted between two and nine times. The chain is built from TRBV6-5 and TRBJ2-7; 7 bases fit TRBD1. Germline V CDR1 and CDR2: MNHEY, SVGAGI. CDR3 length: 14 amino acids. V lost 5 bases and J lost 0; bases outside the gene matches: 4. This CDR3 is CASSLDRVSYEQYF. CDR3 DNA: TGTGCCAGCAGTCTCGACAGGGTCTCCTACGAGCAGTACTTC.

The chain combines TRBV7-2 with TRBJ1-4; tentative D call: TRBD1 (5 bases). The CDR3 totals 16 residues. V lost 1 base, J lost 7 bases, and 16 bases lay in between. Germline assignment: CDR1 SGHTA and CDR2 FQGNSA. The CDR3 here is CASSLVAAGLGEKLFF. The CDR3 nucleotides read TGTGCCAGCAGCTTAGTAGCGGCAGGGCTAGGTGAAAAACTGTTTTTT.

V gene TRBV5-1 combines with J gene TRBJ2-2, with D unresolved. The germline CDR1 and CDR2 sequences are SGHRS and YFSETQ. This CDR3 comprises 15 residues. Trimming removed 0 bases at V and 4 bases at J, with 10 bases between. The CDR3 region has the DNA TGCGCCAGCAGCTTGGCTTCCCAGCCCACCGGGGAGCTGTTTTTT. Translated: CASSLASQPTGELFF.

This chain uses TRBV19 with TRBJ2-1; a weak D match, TRBD2 (5 bases). CDR1 LNHDA and CDR2 SQIVND come from the germline V gene (reference sequence). The CDR3 length is 12 residues. The V gene lost 5 bases and the J gene lost 4 bases, with 6 bases spanning the gap. CDR3 region: CASSEGYNEQFF. The CDR3 coding sequence is TGTGCCAGTAGTGAGGGTTACAATGAGCAGTTCTTC.

This clone was counted once. The rearrangement joins TRBV11-2 to TRBJ1-2, with D unresolved. Trimming stripped 4 bases from V and 1 base from J, with 19 bases between. Germline V lookup: CDR1 SGHAT, CDR2 FQNNGV. The length of the CDR3 is 17 residues. The CDR3 nucleotides are TGTGCCAGCAGCTCATTAAGAAACAAGCGGCTTAACTATGGCTACACCTTC. Amino acid sequence: CASSSLRNKRLNYGYTF.

The chain employs TRBV13 and TRBJ2-1; 7 bases line up with TRBD2. V lost 1 base and J lost 6; bases outside the gene matches: 6. The CDR3 is 15 amino acids. The germline V gene encodes CDR1 PRHDT and CDR2 FYEKMQ (reference sequence). The CDR3 loop is CASSLVSGGGNEQFF. The CDR3 DNA reads TGTGCCAGCAGCTTAGTTTCGGGGGGTGGCAATGAGCAGTTCTTC.

This clone was observed a single time. The rearrangement uses TRBV27 and TRBJ2-7; D may be TRBD2 (5 bases). The CDR3 spans 15 residues. V was cut by 4 bases and J by 4 bases, with 17 bases left in between. Germline V CDR1 and CDR2: MNHEY, SMNVEV (reference sequence). Here the CDR3 DNA reads TGTGCCAGCAGTTCTAAACGAGCGGCGGCGTACGAGCAGTACTTC. This gives the protein CASSSKRAAAYEQYF.

The chain couples TRBV18 to TRBJ1-4; possibly TRBD1 for D (6 bases). This CDR3 is built from 15 residues. Germline V gene data show CDR1 as KGHSH and CDR2 as LQKENI. V was pared by 0 bases and J by 10 bases, with 15 bases between. The CDR3 region is CASSPPSRQEGKLFF. CDR3 DNA sequence: TGTGCCAGCTCACCACCGAGCCGACAGGAGGGAAAACTGTTTTTT.

The genes are TRBV2 and TRBJ1-1; 7 bases fit TRBD1. This CDR3 is 15 amino acids long. Per germline, CDR1 SNHLY and CDR2 FYNNEI. J gave up 7 bases and V 6 bases, and 14 bases lay outside the gene matches. CDR3 bases: TGTGCCAGCAGCTACGGACAGGCATGGGGTAATGAAGCTTTCTTT. Amino acids: CASSYGQAWGNEAFF.

The rearrangement links TRBV19 to TRBJ1-5; D is unresolved. The germline V gene encodes CDR1 LNHDA and CDR2 SQIVND (reference sequence). The CDR3 is 14 residues long. Deletions cut 0 bases from V and 9 bases from J, with 12 bases between. The DNA of the CDR3 is TGTGCCAGTAGTATAGACACGGCTGGGCGGCCCCAGCATTTT. Protein product: CASSIDTAGRPQHF.

This chain uses TRBV5-1 with TRBJ1-1; D unclear. Germline CDR1 is SGHRS and CDR2 is YFSETQ. The germline V and J ends were trimmed by 1 base and 1 base, with 11 bases remaining between them. CDR3 length: 15 residues. CDR3: CASSLFPGSNTEAFF. Written as DNA, the CDR3 is TGCGCCAGCAGCTTGTTTCCAGGTTCGAACACTGAAGCTTTCTTT.

The CDR3 DNA follows: TGTGCCAGTAGTATCTCCGGGACTAGCGGGAGTTACTACGAGCAGTACTTC. Translated: CASSISGTSGSYYEQYF. This chain links TRBV19 with TRBJ2-7; 14 nucleotides agree with TRBD2. Germline CDR1 reads LNHDA; CDR2 reads SQIVND (reference sequence). This CDR3 spans 17 amino acids. The trim removed 3 bases at V and 3 bases at J, leaving 7 bases unmatched. Together with reference TRBV19 and TRBJ2-7, the CDR3 gives the full variable domain: DGGITQSPKYLFRKEGQNVTLSCEQNLNHDAMYWYRQDPGQGLRLIYYSQIVNDFQKGDIAEGYSVSREKKESFPLTVTSAQKNPTAFYLCASSISGTSGSYYEQYFGPGTRLTVT.

J is TRBJ1-2 and V is TRBV2; weak D call: TRBD1 (5 bases). The V gene lost 3 bases and the J gene lost 1 base, with 9 bases spanning the gap. Germline-derived CDR1 and CDR2 are SNHLY and FYNNEI. The CDR3 length is 14 residues. The DNA of the CDR3 is TGTGCCAGCAGTGAGGGGGGAGGTAACTATGGCTACACCTTC. Its protein is CASSEGGGNYGYTF.

The V gene is TRBV7-6, the J gene TRBJ2-3; 8 bases are a match to TRBD2. This CDR3 contains 17 residues. Germline V CDR1 and CDR2: SGHVS, FNYEAQ. V was pared by 1 base and J by 0 bases, with 6 bases of the junction left unmatched. DNA for the CDR3: TGTGCCAGCAGCTTAGGAAGGTTAGCGGGGAGCACAGATACGCAGTATTTT. Protein: CASSLGRLAGSTDTQYF.

J is TRBJ2-1 and V is TRBV28; 11 positions agree with TRBD2. CDR1 is MDHEN, CDR2 SYDVKM, per germline. CDR3 size: 12 residues. Trimming removed 8 bases from V and 13 bases from J; junction bases left unmatched: 7. CDR3 sequence: CASGTSGARQFF. The CDR3, as DNA: TGTGCCAGCGGGACTAGCGGAGCCAGACAGTTCTTC.

The chain joins TRBV5-6 to TRBJ2-6, with D tentatively TRBD2 (7 bases). Germline assignment: CDR1 SGHDT and CDR2 YYEEEE. The germline V and J ends were trimmed by 3 bases and 0 bases, with 13 bases remaining between them. This CDR3 has 17 residues. The CDR3 protein is CASSSKGGSSGANVLTF. The CDR3 DNA sequence: TGTGCCAGCAGCTCCAAGGGGGGGAGCTCTGGGGCCAACGTCCTGACTTTC. Drawing the rest from reference TRBV5-6 and TRBJ2-6, the complete variable domain is DAGVTQSPTHLIKTRGQQVTLRCSPKSGHDTVSWYQQALGQGPQFIFQYYEEEERQRGNFPDRFSGHQFPNYSSELNVNALLLGDSALYLCASSSKGGSSGANVLTFGAGSRLTVL.

The chain uses TRBV5-6 and TRBJ2-7; 11 nucleotides match TRBD2. The V gene's germline CDR1 is SGHDT and CDR2 YYEEEE. Trimming at V came to 2 bases and at J to 4 bases, leaving 2 bases not matched to a gene. The CDR3 sequence is 14 residues long. The CDR3 protein is CASSLLAGEYEQYF. The CDR3, as DNA: TGTGCCAGCAGCTTACTAGCGGGAGAGTACGAGCAGTACTTC. Full variable domain (rest looked up from reference TRBV5-6 and TRBJ2-7): DAGVTQSPTHLIKTRGQQVTLRCSPKSGHDTVSWYQQALGQGPQFIFQYYEEEERQRGNFPDRFSGHQFPNYSSELNVNALLLGDSALYLCASSLLAGEYEQYFGPGTRLTVT.

In its sample, this clone was seen once. V usage is TRBV27 and J usage is TRBJ1-2, with TRBD1 matching 8 bases. J gave up 4 bases and V 1 base, and 8 bases lay outside the gene matches. Germline values: CDR1 MNHEY, CDR2 SMNVEV (reference sequence). The CDR3 totals 16 residues. The CDR3, as DNA: TGTGCCAGCAGTTTATATCCCGAGACAGGGGCCTATGGCTACACCTTC. This encodes CASSLYPETGAYGYTF.

V gene TRBV6-6 combines with J gene TRBJ2-2; D ambiguous. Trimming shortened V by 4 bases and J by 6 bases, and 12 bases separated the two germline ends. The CDR3 has 14 residues. The germline V gene has CDR1 MNHNY and CDR2 SVGAGI (reference sequence). CDR3 DNA: TGTGCCAGCAGTTTCAGGCCTGGGCCCGGGGAGCTGTTTTTT. As protein: CASSFRPGPGELFF.